Included here is one TCR beta chain sequence, with context. Its specificity is not known. V lost 0 bases and J lost 9; bases outside the gene matches: 8. Germline V CDR1 and CDR2: SGHRS, YFSETQ. This CDR3 is 15 amino acids long. This specimen belongs to a study of radiation and T cells in renal cell carcinoma. Study as a whole: Nephrectomy followed 15 Gy stereotactic body radiation by 4 weeks. Findings and limits, study-wide: From baseline, blood top tumor clonotypes peaked at 2 weeks post-radiation.

Documented time point: baseline pretreatment blood. Treatment meaning: 15 Gy SBRT to primary tumor, nephrectomy 4 weeks later. The patient's renal cell carcinoma had clear cell pathology. Repertoires were generated with immunoSEQ multiplex PCR, while TCRdb's copy carries only in-frame clones and drops some. The sample lists 45,000 or so clones, 65% to 90% occurring once. This clonotype was sampled from a woman in her 70s with renal cell carcinoma. Sequencing was performed on blood, taken from a patient whose treatment included radiotherapy and nephrectomy. V gene TRBV5-1 combines with J gene TRBJ2-1, with 8 bases identical to TRBD2. In nucleotides, the CDR3 is TGCGCCAGCAGCTTGGGGTCCAGCGGGAGCGCTGAGCAGTTCTTC. Amino acids: CASSLGSSGSAEQFF.